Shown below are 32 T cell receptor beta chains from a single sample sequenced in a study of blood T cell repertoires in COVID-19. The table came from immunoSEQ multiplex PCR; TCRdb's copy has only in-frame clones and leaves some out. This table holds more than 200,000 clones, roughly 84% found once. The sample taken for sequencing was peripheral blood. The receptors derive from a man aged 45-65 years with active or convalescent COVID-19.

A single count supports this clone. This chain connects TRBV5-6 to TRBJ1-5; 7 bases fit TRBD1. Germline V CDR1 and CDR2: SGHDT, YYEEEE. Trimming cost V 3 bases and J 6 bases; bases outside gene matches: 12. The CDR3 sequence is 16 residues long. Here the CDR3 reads CASSSLRGGSGQPQHF. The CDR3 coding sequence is TGTGCCAGCAGCTCCTTGAGAGGGGGCTCGGGTCAGCCCCAGCATTTT.

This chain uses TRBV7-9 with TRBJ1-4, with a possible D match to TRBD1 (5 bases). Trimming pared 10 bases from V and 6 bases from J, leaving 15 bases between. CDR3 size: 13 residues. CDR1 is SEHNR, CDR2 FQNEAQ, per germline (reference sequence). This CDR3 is CATRRGGDEKLFF. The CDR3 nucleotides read TGTGCCACCCGACGGGGGGGTGATGAAAAACTGTTTTTT.

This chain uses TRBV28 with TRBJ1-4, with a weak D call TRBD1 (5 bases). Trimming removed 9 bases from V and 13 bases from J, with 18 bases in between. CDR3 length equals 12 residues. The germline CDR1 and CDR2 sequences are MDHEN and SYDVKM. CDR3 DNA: TGTGCCAGTCTAGGGGTTTGGGGCACACTGTTTTTT. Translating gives CASLGVWGTLFF.

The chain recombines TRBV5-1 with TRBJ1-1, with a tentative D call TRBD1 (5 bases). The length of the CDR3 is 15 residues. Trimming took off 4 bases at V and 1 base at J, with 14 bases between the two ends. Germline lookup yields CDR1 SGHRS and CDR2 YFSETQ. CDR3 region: CASSPTSGQNTEAFF. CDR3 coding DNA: TGCGCCAGCAGCCCGACTTCAGGACAGAACACTGAAGCTTTCTTT.

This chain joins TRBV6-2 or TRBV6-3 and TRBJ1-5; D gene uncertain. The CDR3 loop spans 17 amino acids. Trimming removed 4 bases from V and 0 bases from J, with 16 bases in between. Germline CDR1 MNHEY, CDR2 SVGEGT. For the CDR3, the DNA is TGTGCCAGCAGTTTCCGGTCGCTCTCATATAGCAATCAGCCCCAGCATTTT. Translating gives CASSFRSLSYSNQPQHF.

DNA of the CDR3: TGTGCCAGCAGTTACTCCCCGGCAGGGGGCCGAGCTTTCTTT. Encoded protein: CASSYSPAGGRAFF. This chain connects TRBV6-2 or TRBV6-3 to TRBJ1-1, with 8 bases aligning to TRBD1. The CDR3 is 14 residues long. V trimming: 0 bases; J trimming: 10 bases; junction bases outside the gene matches: 7. Germline V gene sequence: CDR1 MNHEY, CDR2 SVGEGT.

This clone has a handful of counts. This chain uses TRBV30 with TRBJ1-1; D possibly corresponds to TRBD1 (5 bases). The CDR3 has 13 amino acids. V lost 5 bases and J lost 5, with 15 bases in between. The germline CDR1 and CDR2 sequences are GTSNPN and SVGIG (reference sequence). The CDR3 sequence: CAWGGLTRTEAFF. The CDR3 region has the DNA TGTGCCTGGGGGGGACTAACCCGAACTGAAGCTTTCTTT.

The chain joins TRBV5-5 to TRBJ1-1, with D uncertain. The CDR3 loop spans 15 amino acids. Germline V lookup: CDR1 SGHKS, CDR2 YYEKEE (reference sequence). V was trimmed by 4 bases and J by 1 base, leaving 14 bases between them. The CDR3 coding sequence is TGTGCCAGCAGCCCCGCCCCCGGAGGGAACACTGAAGCTTTCTTT. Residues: CASSPAPGGNTEAFF.

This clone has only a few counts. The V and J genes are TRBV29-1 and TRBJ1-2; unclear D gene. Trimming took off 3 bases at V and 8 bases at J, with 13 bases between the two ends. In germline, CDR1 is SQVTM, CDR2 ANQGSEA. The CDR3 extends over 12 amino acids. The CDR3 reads CSVERGAGGYTF. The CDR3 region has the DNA TGCAGCGTTGAGCGAGGAGCTGGGGGCTACACCTTC.

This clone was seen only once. CDR3 sequence: CASSPNTGVYSNQPQHF. DNA for the CDR3: TGTGCCAGCAGCCCTAATACAGGGGTCTATAGCAATCAGCCCCAGCATTTT. The rearrangement links TRBV28 to TRBJ1-5; 7 nucleotides line up with TRBD1. CDR1 is MDHEN and CDR2 is SYDVKM in the germline V gene. The CDR3 spans 17 residues. Trimming took 6 bases from V and 0 from J; bases not matched to a gene: 11.

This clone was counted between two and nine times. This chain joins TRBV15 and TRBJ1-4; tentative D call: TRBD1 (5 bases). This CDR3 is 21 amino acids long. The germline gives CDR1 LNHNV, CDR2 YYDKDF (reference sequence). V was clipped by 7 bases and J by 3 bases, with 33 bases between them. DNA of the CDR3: TGTGCCACCACCCCCTCTCCGGGGGGGTTTCTTGGATTAATGCCTAATGAAAAACTGTTTTTT. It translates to CATTPSPGGFLGLMPNEKLFF.

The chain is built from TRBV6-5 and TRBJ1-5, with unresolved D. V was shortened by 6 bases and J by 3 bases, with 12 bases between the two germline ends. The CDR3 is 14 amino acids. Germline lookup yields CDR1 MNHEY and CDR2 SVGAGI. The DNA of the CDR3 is TGTGCCAGCAGCACTAGGCAGAACAATCAGCCCCAGCATTTT. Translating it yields CASSTRQNNQPQHF.

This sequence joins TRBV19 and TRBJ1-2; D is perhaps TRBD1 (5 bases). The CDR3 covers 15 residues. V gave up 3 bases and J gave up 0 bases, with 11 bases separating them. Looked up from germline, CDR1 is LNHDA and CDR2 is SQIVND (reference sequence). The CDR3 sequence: CASSISQGTNYGYTF. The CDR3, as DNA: TGTGCCAGTAGTATTAGCCAGGGAACTAACTATGGCTACACCTTC.

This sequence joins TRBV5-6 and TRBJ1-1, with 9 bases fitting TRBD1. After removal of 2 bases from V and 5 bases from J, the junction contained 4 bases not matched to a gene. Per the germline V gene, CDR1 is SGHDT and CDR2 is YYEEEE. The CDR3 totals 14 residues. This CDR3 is CASSFVTGGTEAFF. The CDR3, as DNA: TGTGCCAGCAGCTTCGTGACAGGGGGGACTGAAGCTTTCTTT.

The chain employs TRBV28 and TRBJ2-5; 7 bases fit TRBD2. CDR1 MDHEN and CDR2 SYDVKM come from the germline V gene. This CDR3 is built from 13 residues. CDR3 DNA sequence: TGTGCTGTACTCGAGGGAGGGATAGAGACCCAGTACTTC. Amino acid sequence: CAVLEGGIETQYF.

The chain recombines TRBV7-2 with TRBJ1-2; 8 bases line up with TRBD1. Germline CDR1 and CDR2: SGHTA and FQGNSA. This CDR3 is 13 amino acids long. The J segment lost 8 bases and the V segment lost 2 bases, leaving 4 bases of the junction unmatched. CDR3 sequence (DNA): TGTGCCAGCAGCTTATCGGCAGGGGGCGGCTACACCTTC. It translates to CASSLSAGGGYTF.

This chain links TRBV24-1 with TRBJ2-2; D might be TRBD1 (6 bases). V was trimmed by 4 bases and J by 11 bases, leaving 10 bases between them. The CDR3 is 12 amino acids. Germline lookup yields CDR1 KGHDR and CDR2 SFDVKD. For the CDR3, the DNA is TGTGCCACCAGTGACTCCGGGACAGAGCTGTTTTTT. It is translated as CATSDSGTELFF.

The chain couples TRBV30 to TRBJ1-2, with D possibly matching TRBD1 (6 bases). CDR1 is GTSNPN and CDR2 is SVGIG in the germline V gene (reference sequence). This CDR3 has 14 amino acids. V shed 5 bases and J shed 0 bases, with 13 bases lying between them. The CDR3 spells CAWQDSAANYGYTF. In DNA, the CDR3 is TGTGCCTGGCAGGACAGTGCCGCTAACTATGGCTACACCTTC.

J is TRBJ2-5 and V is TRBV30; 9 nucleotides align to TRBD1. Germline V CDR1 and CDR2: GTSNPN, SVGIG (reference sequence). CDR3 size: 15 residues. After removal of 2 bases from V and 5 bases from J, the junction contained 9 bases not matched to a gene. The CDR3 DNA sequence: TGTGCCTGGAGTACCCCCGGGACAGGGCGGGAGACCCAGTACTTC. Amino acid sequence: CAWSTPGTGRETQYF.

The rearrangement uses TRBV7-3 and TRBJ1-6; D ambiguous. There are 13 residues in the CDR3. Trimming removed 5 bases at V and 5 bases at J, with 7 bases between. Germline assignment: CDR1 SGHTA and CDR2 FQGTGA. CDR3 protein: CASSPDHNSPLHF. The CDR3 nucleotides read TGTGCCAGCAGCCCAGATCATAATTCACCCCTCCACTTT.

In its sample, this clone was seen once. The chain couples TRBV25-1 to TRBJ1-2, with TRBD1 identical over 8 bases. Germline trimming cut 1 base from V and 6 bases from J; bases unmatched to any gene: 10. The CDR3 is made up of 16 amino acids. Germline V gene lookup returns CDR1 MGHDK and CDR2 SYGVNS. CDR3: CASSELGAGGKHGYTF. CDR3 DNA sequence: TGTGCCAGCAGTGAATTAGGGGCAGGGGGCAAACATGGCTACACCTTC.

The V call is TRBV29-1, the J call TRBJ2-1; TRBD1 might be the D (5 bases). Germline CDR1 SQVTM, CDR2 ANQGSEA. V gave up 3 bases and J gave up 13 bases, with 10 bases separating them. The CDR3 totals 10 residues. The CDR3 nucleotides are TGCAGCGTTGAGCAGGGCCGTCAGTTCTTC. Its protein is CSVEQGRQFF.

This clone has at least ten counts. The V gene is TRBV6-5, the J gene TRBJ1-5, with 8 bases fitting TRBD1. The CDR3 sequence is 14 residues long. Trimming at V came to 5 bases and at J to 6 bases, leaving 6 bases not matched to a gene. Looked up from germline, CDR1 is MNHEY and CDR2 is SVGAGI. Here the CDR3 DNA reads TGTGCCAGCAGTAGCAACAGGGGGAGTCAGCCCCAGCATTTT. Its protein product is CASSSNRGSQPQHF.

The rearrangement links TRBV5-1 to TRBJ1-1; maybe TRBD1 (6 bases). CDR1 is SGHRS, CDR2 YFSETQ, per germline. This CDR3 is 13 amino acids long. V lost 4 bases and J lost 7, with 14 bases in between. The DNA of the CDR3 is TGCGCCAGCAGCATGGAGGGGGTCCTTGAAGCTTTCTTT. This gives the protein CASSMEGVLEAFF.

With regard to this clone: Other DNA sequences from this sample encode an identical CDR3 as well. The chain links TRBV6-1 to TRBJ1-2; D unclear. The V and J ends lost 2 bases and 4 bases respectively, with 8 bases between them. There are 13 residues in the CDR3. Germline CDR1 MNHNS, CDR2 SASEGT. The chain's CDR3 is CASSERGGYGYTF. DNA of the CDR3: TGTGCCAGCAGTGAACGGGGAGGCTATGGCTACACCTTC.

The CDR3 nucleotides are TGTGCCAGCAGCCAATTACCGGGACTAGCGGGGGGGGACACCGGGGAGCTGTTTTTT. Encoded protein: CASSQLPGLAGGDTGELFF. V usage is TRBV3-1 (or the pseudogene TRBV3-2) and J usage is TRBJ2-2, with TRBD2 identical over 16 bases. V was pared by 2 bases and J by 3 bases, with 6 bases of the junction left unmatched. The CDR3 spans 19 residues. Germline V CDR1 and CDR2: LGHDT, YNNKEL (reference sequence).

The DNA of the CDR3 is TGTGCCAGCAGTTACTCCTCGGGGGTAGGGTCTGCTTTCTTT. It yields the protein CASSYSSGVGSAFF. The chain couples TRBV6-6 to TRBJ1-1, with D tentatively TRBD1 (5 bases). Trimming removed 0 bases at V and 11 bases at J, with 16 bases between. CDR1 is MNHNY and CDR2 is SVGAGI in the germline V gene (reference sequence). The CDR3 spans 14 residues.

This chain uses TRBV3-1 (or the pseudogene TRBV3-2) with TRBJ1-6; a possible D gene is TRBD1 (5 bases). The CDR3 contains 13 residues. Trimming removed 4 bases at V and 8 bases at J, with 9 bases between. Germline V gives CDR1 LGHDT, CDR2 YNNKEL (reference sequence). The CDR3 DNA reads TGTGCCAGCAGCCCCCGGGGGGATTCACCCCTCCACTTT. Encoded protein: CASSPRGDSPLHF.

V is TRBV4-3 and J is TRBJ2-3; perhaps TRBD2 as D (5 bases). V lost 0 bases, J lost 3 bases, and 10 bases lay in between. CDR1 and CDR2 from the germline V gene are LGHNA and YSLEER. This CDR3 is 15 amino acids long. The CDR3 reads CASSQDIGGTDTQYF. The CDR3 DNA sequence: TGCGCCAGCAGCCAAGATATAGGCGGGACAGATACGCAGTATTTT.

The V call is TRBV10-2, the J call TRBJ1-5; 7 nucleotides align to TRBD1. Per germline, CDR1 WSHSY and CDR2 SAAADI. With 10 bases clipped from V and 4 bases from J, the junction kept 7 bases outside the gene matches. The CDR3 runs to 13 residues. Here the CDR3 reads CANDREENQPQHF. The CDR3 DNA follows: TGCGCCAACGACAGGGAGGAGAATCAGCCCCAGCATTTT.

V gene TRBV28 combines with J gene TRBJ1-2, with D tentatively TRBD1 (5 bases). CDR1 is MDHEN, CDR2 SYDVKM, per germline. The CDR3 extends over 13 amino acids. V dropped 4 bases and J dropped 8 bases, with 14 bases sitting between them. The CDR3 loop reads CASSSQDFGGYTF. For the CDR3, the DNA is TGTGCCAGCAGTTCACAGGATTTTGGCGGCTACACCTTC.

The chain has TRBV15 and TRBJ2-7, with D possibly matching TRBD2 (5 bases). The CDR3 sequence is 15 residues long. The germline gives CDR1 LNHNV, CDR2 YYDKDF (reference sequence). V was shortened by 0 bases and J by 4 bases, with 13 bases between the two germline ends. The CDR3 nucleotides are TGTGCCACCAGCAGAGAGGGAGTAGGCCAATACGAGCAGTACTTC. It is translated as CATSREGVGQYEQYF. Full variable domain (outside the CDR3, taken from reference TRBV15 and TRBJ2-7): DAMVIQNPRYQVTQFGKPVTLSCSQTLNHNVMYWYQQKSSQAPKLLFHYYDKDFNNEADTPDNFQSRRPNTSFCFLDIRSPGLGDTAMYLCATSREGVGQYEQYFGPGTRLTVT.